The text below deals with one TCR beta chain. These data come from a study of T cells in Graves' hyperthyroidism and ophthalmopathy. What was amplified from RNA transcripts were TCR beta CDR3 regions. Initially, a first-round RT-PCR of the TCR CDR3 employed the HTBI primer set. MiXCR was run by TCRdb on the multiplex PCR reads, yielding one entry per CDR3 protein. The sample has hundreds of thousands of distinct CDR3 sequences; approximately 14% are singletons. CDR3 length: 13 residues. Trimming removed 5 bases at V and 3 bases at J, with 13 bases between. Germline V CDR1 and CDR2: DFQATT, SNEGSKA (reference sequence). The hyperthyroidism patients had all been newly diagnosed, and their disease duration was under 2 months. Their ages ranged from 18 to 65 years. Thyroid ultrasound and orbital computed tomography, with clinical symptoms and serum thyroxine and TRAb, informed diagnoses.

The V call is TRBV20-1, the J call TRBJ1-2; maybe TRBD1 (6 bases). The TCR originated in a woman between 18 and 30 years old with Graves' hyperthyroidism. Sequenced sample: blood. CDR3 sequence reads: CSAPGTPDYGYTF. The CDR3 DNA is TGCAGTGCTCCCGGGACACCGGACTATGGCTACACCTTC.